This T cell receptor (beta chain) stems from a study of siplizumab effects on memory and regulatory T cells. Only in-frame clones appear in the TCRdb table, and some are missing; sequencing was by immunoSEQ multiplex PCR. Here the sample spans about 98,000 clones, 90% to 95% being singletons. CDR1 GTSNPN and CDR2 SVGIG come from the germline V gene (reference sequence). V was clipped by 2 bases and J by 1 base, with 12 bases between them. The CDR3 covers 15 residues. The source is a human donor in good health. Material for sequencing was CD4+ T cells sorted from blood. V is TRBV30 and J is TRBJ2-1; D gene ambiguous. CDR3 DNA: TGTGCCTGGAGTCTGGGTGGTGGATCCTACAATGAGCAGTTCTTC. Translating it yields CAWSLGGGSYNEQFF.